The 15 T cell receptor beta chains in this list originate from one sample, sequenced in a study of Ad26.COV2.S vaccination and SARS-CoV-2 variants (dated by TCRdb to the early 2020s). The meaning of the sample's time point label: individuals recovered from natural SARS-CoV-2 infection. Libraries were built with the immunoSEQ multiplex PCR assay. This immuneACCESS table, as held by TCRdb, lists in-frame sequences with V and J called but not all clones. Of the missing ones, under half trace to an unresolved V gene in checked studies; the others have no known cause. The sample table holds about 350,000 clones, of which under 95% were seen once. The ten largest clones represent 3.9% of the sample. Sequenced material: peripheral blood, taken after recovery from COVID-19. The receptors were gathered from a human donor who had recovered from COVID-19.

This clone was counted once. The CDR3 region has the DNA TGTGCCAGCAGTGACCCCAGCCCTCAGGGATCACCCCTCCACTTT. It yields the protein CASSDPSPQGSPLHF. The chain couples TRBV6-6 to TRBJ1-6, with a weak D call TRBD1 (5 bases). Trimming stripped 5 bases from V and 10 bases from J, with 18 bases between. The CDR3 spans 15 residues. The germline gives CDR1 MNHNY, CDR2 SVGAGI (reference sequence).

This clone was observed a handful of times. This chain connects TRBV14 to TRBJ1-1, with unresolved D. V lost 2 bases, J lost 4 bases, and 11 bases lay in between. Germline V CDR1 and CDR2: SGHDN, FVKESK. This CDR3 contains 14 residues. The CDR3 nucleotides read TGTGCCAGCAGCCAACTAGGCCGTTTCACTGAAGCTTTCTTT. Amino acids: CASSQLGRFTEAFF.

The chain combines TRBV9 with TRBJ2-4; D is uncertain. The CDR3 is made up of 13 amino acids. The V end lost 0 bases, the J end lost 5 bases, and 6 bases lay between the germline ends. The V gene's germline CDR1 is SGDLS and CDR2 YYNGEE. DNA of the CDR3: TGTGCCAGCAGCGTAGAACCTCAAAACATTCAGTACTTC. Residues: CASSVEPQNIQYF.

This clone was counted once. The V gene is TRBV29-1, the J gene TRBJ1-2; D gene unclear. This CDR3 comprises 12 residues. The germline V and J ends were trimmed by 7 bases and 12 bases, with 21 bases remaining between them. The V gene's germline CDR1 is SQVTM and CDR2 ANQGSEA. The CDR3 region is CSAVILSTFDTF. The CDR3 nucleotides read TGCAGCGCCGTGATACTATCTACCTTTGACACCTTC. The variable domain in full, completed from reference TRBV29-1 and TRBJ1-2, reads SAVISQKPSRDICQRGTSLTIQCQVDSQVTMMFWYRQQPGQSLTLIATANQGSEATYESGFVIDKFPISRPNLTFSTLTVSNMSPEDSSIYLCSAVILSTFDTFGSGTRLTVV.

V usage is TRBV5-5 and J usage is TRBJ2-3, with D possibly matching TRBD1 (5 bases). Trimming took 0 bases from V and 0 from J, leaving 8 bases between them. Germline V gene sequence: CDR1 SGHKS, CDR2 YYEKEE (reference sequence). The CDR3 runs 15 residues. The CDR3 sequence: CASSLGRASTDTQYF. The CDR3 bases are TGTGCCAGCAGCTTGGGCAGGGCCAGCACAGATACGCAGTATTTT.

The rearrangement uses TRBV7-8 and TRBJ2-5; 14 bases match TRBD2. Germline V gives CDR1 SGHVS, CDR2 FQNEAQ. V lost 5 bases, J lost 6 bases, and 11 bases stayed unmatched. The CDR3 contains 17 residues. The CDR3 DNA sequence: TGTGCCAGCAGCCCCTGGGGACTAGCGGGGGTTAACCAGACCCAGTACTTC. Translating it yields CASSPWGLAGVNQTQYF.

This chain links TRBV10-3 with TRBJ1-1; tentative D call: TRBD1 (5 bases). This CDR3 has 17 residues. CDR1 is ENHRY and CDR2 is SYGVKD in the germline V gene. V was shortened by 0 bases and J by 0 bases, with 14 bases between the two germline ends. The CDR3 loop is CAISESTWGPMNTEAFF. CDR3 coding DNA: TGTGCCATCAGTGAGTCGACCTGGGGACCCATGAACACTGAAGCTTTCTTT.

J is TRBJ1-4 and V is TRBV18; possible D gene TRBD1, 5 bases. Germline lookup yields CDR1 KGHSH and CDR2 LQKENI. This CDR3 spans 19 amino acids. The V gene lost 0 bases and the J gene lost 7 bases, with 24 bases spanning the gap. The CDR3 spells CASSPPGGGELSSPEKLFF. The CDR3 bases are TGTGCCAGCTCACCACCGGGCGGGGGAGAGCTGTCAAGTCCTGAAAAACTGTTTTTT.

This clone has just a few counts. This chain joins TRBV2 and TRBJ2-6, with TRBD1 matching over 9 bases. From germline, CDR1 is SNHLY and CDR2 FYNNEI. CDR3 length equals 16 residues. V was pared by 5 bases and J by 4 bases, with 6 bases of the junction left unmatched. CDR3 residues: CASSQQGAVGANVLTF. Here the CDR3 DNA reads TGTGCCAGCAGTCAACAGGGGGCAGTGGGGGCCAACGTCCTGACTTTC.

This rearrangement joins TRBV7-2 to TRBJ1-2, with 12 nucleotides matching TRBD1. The CDR3 extends over 19 amino acids. CDR1 SGHTA and CDR2 FQGNSA come from the germline V gene. V lost 0 bases, J lost 3 bases, and 11 bases stayed unmatched. The CDR3 here is CASSLAVWDRGLLDYGYTF. DNA of the CDR3: TGTGCCAGCAGCTTAGCGGTTTGGGACAGGGGGCTATTAGACTATGGCTACACCTTC. Filled out from reference TRBV7-2 and TRBJ1-2, the complete variable domain reads GAGVSQSPSNKVTEKGKDVELRCDPISGHTALYWYRQSLGQGLEFLIYFQGNSAPDKSGLPSDRFSAERTGGSVSTLTIQRTQQEDSAVYLCASSLAVWDRGLLDYGYTFGSGTRLTVV.

The J gene is TRBJ2-1, the V gene TRBV5-4; D uncertain. Germline CDR1 SGHNT, CDR2 YYREEE (reference sequence). The CDR3 has 15 residues. V was trimmed by 4 bases and J by 9 bases, leaving 20 bases between them. As DNA, the CDR3 is TGTGCCAGCAGCCCTGGTGCCCCAGACCAGAGTGAGCAGTTCTTC. It encodes CASSPGAPDQSEQFF.

The J gene is TRBJ2-7, the V gene TRBV6-6; unclear D gene. The V and J ends lost 4 bases and 3 bases respectively, with 7 bases between them. Germline values: CDR1 MNHNY, CDR2 SVGAGI (reference sequence). The CDR3 extends over 12 amino acids. CDR3 region: CASSLIGYEQYF. The CDR3 region has the DNA TGTGCCAGCAGTTTAATAGGCTACGAGCAGTACTTC.

The V gene is TRBV27, the J gene TRBJ1-6; D gene unclear. V dropped 5 bases and J dropped 7 bases, with 9 bases sitting between them. Germline V gene data show CDR1 as MNHEY and CDR2 as SMNVEV (reference sequence). The CDR3 sequence is 13 residues long. The CDR3 loop is CASSTRNNSPLHF. CDR3 DNA sequence: TGTGCCAGCAGTACCCGGAACAATTCACCCCTCCACTTT.

The chain has TRBV2 and TRBJ2-7, with D perhaps TRBD1 or TRBD2 (5 bases each). CDR1 SNHLY and CDR2 FYNNEI come from the germline V gene. With 2 bases removed from V and 2 bases from J, the gap between germline ends came to 13 bases. CDR3 length equals 15 residues. The CDR3 spells CASSELRGRAYEQYF. DNA for the CDR3: TGTGCCAGCAGTGAATTACGGGGCCGAGCCTACGAGCAGTACTTC.

The CDR3 protein is CASSLRKSEAFF. CDR3 DNA: TGTGCCAGCAGCCTAAGGAAGTCTGAAGCTTTCTTT. V is TRBV14 and J is TRBJ1-1; D uncertain. V was trimmed by 4 bases and J by 6 bases, leaving 9 bases between them. The CDR3 contains 12 residues. Germline V gene sequence: CDR1 SGHDN, CDR2 FVKESK.